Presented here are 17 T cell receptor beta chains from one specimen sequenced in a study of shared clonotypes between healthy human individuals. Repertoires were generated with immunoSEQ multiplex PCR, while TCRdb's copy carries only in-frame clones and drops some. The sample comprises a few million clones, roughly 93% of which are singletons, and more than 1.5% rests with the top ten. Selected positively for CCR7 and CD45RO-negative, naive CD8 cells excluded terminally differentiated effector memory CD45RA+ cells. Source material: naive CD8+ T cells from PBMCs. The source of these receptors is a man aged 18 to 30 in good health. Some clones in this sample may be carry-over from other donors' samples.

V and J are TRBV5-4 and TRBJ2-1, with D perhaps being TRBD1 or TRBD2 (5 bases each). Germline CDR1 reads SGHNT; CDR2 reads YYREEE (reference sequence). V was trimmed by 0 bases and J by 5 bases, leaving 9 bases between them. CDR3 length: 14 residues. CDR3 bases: TGTGCCAGCAGCTTGGGGGACCACGACAATGAGCAGTTCTTC. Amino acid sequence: CASSLGDHDNEQFF. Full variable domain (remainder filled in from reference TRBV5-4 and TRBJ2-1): ETGVTQSPTHLIKTRGQQVTLRCSSQSGHNTVSWYQQALGQGPQFIFQYYREEENGRGNFPPRFSGLQFPNYSSELNVNALELDDSALYLCASSLGDHDNEQFFGPGTRLTVL.

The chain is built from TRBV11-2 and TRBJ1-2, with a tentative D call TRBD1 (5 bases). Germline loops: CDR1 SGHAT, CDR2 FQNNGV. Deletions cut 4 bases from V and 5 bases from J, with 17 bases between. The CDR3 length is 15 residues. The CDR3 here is CASSSSARDYYGYTF. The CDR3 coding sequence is TGTGCCAGCAGCTCATCCGCCCGGGACTATTATGGCTACACCTTC. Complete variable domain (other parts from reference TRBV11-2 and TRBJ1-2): EAGVAQSPRYKIIEKRQSVAFWCNPISGHATLYWYQQILGQGPKLLIQFQNNGVVDDSQLPKDRFSAERLKGVDSTLKIQPAKLEDSAVYLCASSSSARDYYGYTFGSGTRLTVV.

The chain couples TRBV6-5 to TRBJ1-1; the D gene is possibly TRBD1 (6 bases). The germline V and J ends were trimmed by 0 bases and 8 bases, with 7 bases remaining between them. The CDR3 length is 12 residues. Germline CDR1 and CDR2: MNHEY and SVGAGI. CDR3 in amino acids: CASSYSRGEAFF. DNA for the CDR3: TGTGCCAGCAGTTACTCAAGGGGGGAAGCTTTCTTT.

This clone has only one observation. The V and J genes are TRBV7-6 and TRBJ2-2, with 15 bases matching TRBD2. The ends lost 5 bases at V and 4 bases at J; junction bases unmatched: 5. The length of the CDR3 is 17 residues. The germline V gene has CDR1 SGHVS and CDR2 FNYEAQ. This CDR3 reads CASSRRTSGRATGELFF. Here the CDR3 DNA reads TGTGCCAGCAGCCGACGGACTAGCGGGAGGGCCACCGGGGAGCTGTTTTTT.

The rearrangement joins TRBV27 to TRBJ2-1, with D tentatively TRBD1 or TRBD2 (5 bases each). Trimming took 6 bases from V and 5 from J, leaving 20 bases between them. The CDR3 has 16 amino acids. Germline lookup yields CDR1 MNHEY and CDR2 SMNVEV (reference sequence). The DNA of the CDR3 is TGTGCCAGCAGCTCTACCGGAGAGGGGCGCGACAATGAGCAGTTCTTC. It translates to CASSSTGEGRDNEQFF.

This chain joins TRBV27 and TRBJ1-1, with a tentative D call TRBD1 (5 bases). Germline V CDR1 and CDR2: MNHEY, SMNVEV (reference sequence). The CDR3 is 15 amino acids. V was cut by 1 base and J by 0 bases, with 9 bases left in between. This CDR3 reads CASSLFGRVNTEAFF. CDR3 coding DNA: TGTGCCAGCAGTTTATTTGGCAGGGTGAACACTGAAGCTTTCTTT.

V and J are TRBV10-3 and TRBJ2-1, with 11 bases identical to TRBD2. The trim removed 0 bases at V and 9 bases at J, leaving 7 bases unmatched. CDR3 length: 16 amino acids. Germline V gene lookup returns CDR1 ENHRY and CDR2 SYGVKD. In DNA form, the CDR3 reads TGTGCCATCAGTGAGTCCCCGGGACTAGCGGAGACTGAGCAGTTCTTC. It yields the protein CAISESPGLAETEQFF.

The CDR3 nucleotides read TGTGCCACCAGCTCCGGAGACTCCCCGGGCTCCTACGAGCAGTACTTC. It translates to CATSSGDSPGSYEQYF. The chain couples TRBV15 to TRBJ2-7; D not certain. The V gene lost 5 bases and the J gene lost 0 bases, with 17 bases spanning the gap. The CDR3 extends over 16 amino acids. The germline V gene has CDR1 LNHNV and CDR2 YYDKDF (reference sequence).

In DNA form, the CDR3 reads TGCGCCAGCAGCTTGGGGGTAGGGACAGGGGTCCGCGAGCAGTACTTC. The encoded protein is CASSLGVGTGVREQYF. The gene calls are TRBV5-1 and TRBJ2-7; 10 bases map to TRBD1. CDR1 is SGHRS and CDR2 is YFSETQ in the germline V gene. The CDR3 covers 16 residues. Trimming cost V 0 bases and J 6 bases; bases outside gene matches: 9.

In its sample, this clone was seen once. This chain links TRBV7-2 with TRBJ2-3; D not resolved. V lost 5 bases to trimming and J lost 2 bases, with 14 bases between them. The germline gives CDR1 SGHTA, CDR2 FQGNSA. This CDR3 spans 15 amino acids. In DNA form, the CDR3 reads TGTGCCAGCAGCCCCGGGTGGGCTCTCACAGATACGCAGTATTTT. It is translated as CASSPGWALTDTQYF.

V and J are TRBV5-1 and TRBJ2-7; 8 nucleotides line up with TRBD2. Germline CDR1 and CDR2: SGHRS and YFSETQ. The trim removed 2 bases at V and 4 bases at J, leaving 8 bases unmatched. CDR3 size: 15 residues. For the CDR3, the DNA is TGCGCCAGCAGCTTCGTTAGCGGGACTTATTACGAGCAGTACTTC. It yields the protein CASSFVSGTYYEQYF.

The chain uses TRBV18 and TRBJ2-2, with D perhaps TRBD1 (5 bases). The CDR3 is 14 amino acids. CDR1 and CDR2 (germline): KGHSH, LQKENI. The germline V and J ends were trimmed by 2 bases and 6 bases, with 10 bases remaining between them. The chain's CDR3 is CASSPVGAAGELFF. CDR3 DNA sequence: TGTGCCAGCTCACCAGTAGGGGCCGCCGGGGAGCTGTTTTTT.

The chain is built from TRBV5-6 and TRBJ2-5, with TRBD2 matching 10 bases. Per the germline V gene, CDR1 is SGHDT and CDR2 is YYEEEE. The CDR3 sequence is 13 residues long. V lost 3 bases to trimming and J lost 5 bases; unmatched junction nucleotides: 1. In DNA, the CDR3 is TGTGCCAGCAGCTCGGGACTAGCGGAGACCCAGTACTTC. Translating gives CASSSGLAETQYF.

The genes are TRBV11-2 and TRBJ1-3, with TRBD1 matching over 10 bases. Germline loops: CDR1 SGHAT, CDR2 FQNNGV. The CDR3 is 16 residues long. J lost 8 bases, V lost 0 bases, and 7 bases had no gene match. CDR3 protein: CASSLDRGTGEDTIYF. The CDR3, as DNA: TGTGCCAGCAGCTTAGATCGGGGGACAGGGGAGGACACCATATATTTT.

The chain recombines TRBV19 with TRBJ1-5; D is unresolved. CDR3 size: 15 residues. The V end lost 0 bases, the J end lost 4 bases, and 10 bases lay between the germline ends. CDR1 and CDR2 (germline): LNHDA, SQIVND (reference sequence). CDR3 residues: CASSIDGQANQPQHF. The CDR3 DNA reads TGTGCCAGTAGTATAGACGGGCAGGCGAATCAGCCCCAGCATTTT.

This chain's CDR3 is CASSVLPGLVQNEQFF. The CDR3 nucleotides read TGTGCCAGCAGTGTCCTCCCGGGACTAGTACAAAATGAGCAGTTCTTC. The chain has TRBV2 and TRBJ2-1; 8 bases are shared with TRBD2. The CDR3 spans 16 residues. Germline assignment: CDR1 SNHLY and CDR2 FYNNEI. The junction had 12 bases not matched to a gene; V was cut back by 4 bases and J by 7 bases. The variable domain in full, with the rest retrieved from reference TRBV2 and TRBJ2-1, is EPEVTQTPSHQVTQMGQEVILRCVPISNHLYFYWYRQILGQKVEFLVSFYNNEISEKSEIFDDQFSVERPDGSNFTLKIRSTKLEDSAMYFCASSVLPGLVQNEQFFGPGTRLTVL.

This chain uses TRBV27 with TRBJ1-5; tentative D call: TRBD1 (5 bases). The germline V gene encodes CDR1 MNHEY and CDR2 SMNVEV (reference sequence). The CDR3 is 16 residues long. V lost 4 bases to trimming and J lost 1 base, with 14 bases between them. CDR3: CASSSSWGESNQPQHF. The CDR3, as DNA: TGTGCCAGCAGTTCGAGTTGGGGGGAGAGCAATCAGCCCCAGCATTTT.